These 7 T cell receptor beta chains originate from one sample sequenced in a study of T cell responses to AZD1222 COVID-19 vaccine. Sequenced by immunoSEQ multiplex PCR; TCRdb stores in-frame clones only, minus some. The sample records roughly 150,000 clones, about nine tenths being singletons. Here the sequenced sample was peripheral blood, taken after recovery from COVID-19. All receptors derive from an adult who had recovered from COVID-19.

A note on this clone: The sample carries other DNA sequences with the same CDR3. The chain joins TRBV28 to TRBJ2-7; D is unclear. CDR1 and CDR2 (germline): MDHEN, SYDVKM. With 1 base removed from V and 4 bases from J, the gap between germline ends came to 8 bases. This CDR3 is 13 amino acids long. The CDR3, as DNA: TGTGCCAGCAGTTTATCCCCGAGTTACGAGCAGTACTTC. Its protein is CASSLSPSYEQYF.

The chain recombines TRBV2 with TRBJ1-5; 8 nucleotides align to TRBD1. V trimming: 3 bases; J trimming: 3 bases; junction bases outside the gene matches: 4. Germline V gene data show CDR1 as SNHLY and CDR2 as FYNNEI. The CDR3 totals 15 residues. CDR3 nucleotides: TGTGCCAGCAGTGATGGACAGGGCCTCAATCAGCCCCAGCATTTT. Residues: CASSDGQGLNQPQHF.

This CDR3 is CASGRVGPQHF. The CDR3 bases are TGTGCCAGCGGTCGGGTTGGCCCCCAGCATTTT. J is TRBJ1-5 and V is TRBV5-8; no definite D call. The germline V gene encodes CDR1 SGHTS and CDR2 YDEGEE. The V end lost 7 bases, the J end lost 10 bases, and 12 bases lay between the germline ends. The CDR3 totals 11 residues.

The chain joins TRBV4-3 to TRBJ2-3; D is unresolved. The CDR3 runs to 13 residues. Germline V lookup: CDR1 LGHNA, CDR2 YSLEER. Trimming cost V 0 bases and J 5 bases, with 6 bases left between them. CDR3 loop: CASSQDFGDTQYF. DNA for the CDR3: TGCGCCAGCAGCCAAGATTTCGGAGATACGCAGTATTTT.

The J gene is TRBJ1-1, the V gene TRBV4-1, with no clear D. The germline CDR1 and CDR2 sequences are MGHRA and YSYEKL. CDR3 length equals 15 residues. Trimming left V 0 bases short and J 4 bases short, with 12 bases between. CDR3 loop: CASSQDRVGGTEAFF. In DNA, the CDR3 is TGCGCCAGCAGCCAAGATCGGGTAGGTGGCACTGAAGCTTTCTTT.

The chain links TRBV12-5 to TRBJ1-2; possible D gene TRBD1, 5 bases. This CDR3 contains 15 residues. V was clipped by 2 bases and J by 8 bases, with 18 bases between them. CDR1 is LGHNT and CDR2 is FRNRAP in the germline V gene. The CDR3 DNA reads TGTGCTAGTGGTTTGACCCAAATCCGGGGGAAAGGCTACACCTTC. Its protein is CASGLTQIRGKGYTF. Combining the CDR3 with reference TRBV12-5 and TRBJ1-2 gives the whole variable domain DARVTQTPRHKVTEMGQEVTMRCQPILGHNTVFWYRQTMMQGLELLAYFRNRAPLDDSGMPKDRFSAEMPDATLATLKIQPSEPRDSAVYFCASGLTQIRGKGYTFGSGTRLTVV.

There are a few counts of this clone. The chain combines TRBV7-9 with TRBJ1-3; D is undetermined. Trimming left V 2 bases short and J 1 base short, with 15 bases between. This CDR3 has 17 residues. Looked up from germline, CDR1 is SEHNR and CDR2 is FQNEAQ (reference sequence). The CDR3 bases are TGTGCCAGCAGCTTACCCAAACAAGGAGTTTCTGGAAACACCATATATTTT. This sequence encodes CASSLPKQGVSGNTIYF.